The rows below give T cell receptor beta chains drawn from one sample of a study of PD-L1 blockade in urothelial cancer. The data were produced by immunoSEQ multiplex PCR, yet TCRdb's version contains in-frame clones alone and is incomplete. The table has approximately 91,000 clones, roughly 80% seen once. Sequenced here: PBMCs, sampled around atezolizumab (anti-PD-L1) treatment. These receptors all stem from a man in his 70s with urothelial cancer. CDR3s include the opening cysteine and the closing phenylalanine or tryptophan. A D gene is named only where the DNA matches it firmly.

TRBV5-4	TRBD2	TRBJ2-7	TGTGCCAGCAGCCCCCCAGGGGCTAGCGGGAGCCCCTCCTACGAGCAGTACTTC	CASSPPGASGSPSYEQYF
TRBV5-1	TRBD2	TRBJ2-2	TGCGCCAGCAGCTCCGGGACTAGCGGGAGGGCCGCCGGGGAGCTGTTTTTT	CASSSGTSGRAAGELFF
TRBV2	TRBD2	TRBJ2-1	TGTGCCAGCAGGACGGACAGACCGGGACTAGCGGGAGGGTACAATGAGCAGTTCTTC	CASRTDRPGLAGGYNEQFF
TRBV6-1	.	TRBJ1-3	TGTGCCAGCAGTGAAGTGAGAGCTACCTCTGGAAACACCATATATTTT	CASSEVRATSGNTIYF
TRBV15	.	TRBJ1-2	TGTGCCACCAGCAGCCAGCTGGCGGGGAATAAAGGCTACACCTTC	CATSSQLAGNKGYTF
TRBV5-4	TRBD1	TRBJ2-1	TGTGCCAGCAGCGATCGACAGGGTAGATCCTACAATGAGCAGTTCTTC	CASSDRQGRSYNEQFF
TRBV19	TRBD1	TRBJ1-2	TGTGCCAGTAGAATGAGGGGACAGGGGAACCGTGGCTACACCTTC	CASRMRGQGNRGYTF
TRBV4-1	.	TRBJ1-1	TGCGCCAGCAGCCTACAGGGGAACACTGAAGCTTTCTTT	CASSLQGNTEAFF
TRBV7-8	TRBD1	TRBJ2-3	TGTGCCAGCAGCAAAGACAGGGGCACAGATACGCAGTATTTT	CASSKDRGTDTQYF
TRBV7-2	TRBD1	TRBJ2-1	TGTGCCAGCAGTCCATCAGGGGCAGGGGGCTTAAATGAGCAGTTCTTC	CASSPSGAGGLNEQFF
TRBV11-3	TRBD1	TRBJ1-1	TGTGCCAGCAGCACCCGACAGGTACTCAGGGGGGACACTGAAGCTTTCTTT	CASSTRQVLRGDTEAFF
TRBV6-5	TRBD1	TRBJ1-4	TGTGCCAGCTCCCGGGGGACAGGGTATGAAAAACTGTTTTTT	CASSRGTGYEKLFF
TRBV7-2	.	TRBJ2-5	TGTGCCAGCAGCCCAGACATGAGTGGAGGGCAGACCCAGTACTTC	CASSPDMSGGQTQYF
TRBV9	.	TRBJ1-6	TGTGCCAGCAGCCGGGAGGGGCAGGCCGGGGATTCACCCCTCCACTTT	CASSREGQAGDSPLHF
TRBV4-1	TRBD2	TRBJ2-3	TGCGCCAGCAGCCAGTACAGCGGGGGGAGCACAGATACGCAGTATTTT	CASSQYSGGSTDTQYF
TRBV19	.	TRBJ2-7	TGTGCCAGTAGTATCTCCCGGGACACCTACGAGCAGTACTTC	CASSISRDTYEQYF
TRBV7-2	TRBD2	TRBJ2-7	TGTGCCAGCAGCTATACCGGGACTAGCGTCTCCTACGAGCAGTACTTC	CASSYTGTSVSYEQYF
TRBV19	TRBD1	TRBJ2-7	TGTGCCAGTAGTCACCTCGGGGGACAGGGGGCGACCGAGCAGTACTTC	CASSHLGGQGATEQYF